What follows are 24 T cell receptor beta chains derived from one specimen sequenced in a study of T cell repertoires in cytomegalovirus infection. TCRdb reprocessed the reads with MiXCR, giving one entry per CDR3 protein. This table holds under 800,000 distinct CDR3 sequences, 20% to 25% found once. The sample taken for sequencing was CD8+ T cells from PBMCs. These receptors were obtained from a human donor in good health (CMV status not recorded). Some clones in this sample may be carry-over from other donors' samples.

This clonotype showed up many times. The chain carries TRBV7-8 and TRBJ2-2; the D gene is possibly TRBD2 (6 bases). V was pared by 5 bases and J by 5 bases, with 12 bases between. The CDR3 runs to 14 residues. Germline CDR1 and CDR2: SGHVS and FQNEAQ. The CDR3 sequence is CASSPPTSTGELFF. CDR3 nucleotide sequence: TGTGCCAGCAGCCCCCCGACTAGTACCGGGGAGCTGTTTTTT. The full variable domain, in which reference TRBV7-8 and TRBJ2-2 provide the parts outside the CDR3, is GAGVSQSPRYKVAKRGQDVALRCDPISGHVSLFWYQQALGQGPEFLTYFQNEAQLDKSGLPSDRFFAERPEGSVSTLKIQRTQQEDSAVYLCASSPPTSTGELFFGEGSRLTVL.

The rearrangement joins TRBV7-9 to TRBJ2-7; D assignment may be TRBD1 or TRBD2 (6 bases each). V was pared by 2 bases and J by 2 bases, with 16 bases between. Germline CDR1 reads SEHNR; CDR2 reads FQNEAQ (reference sequence). The CDR3 has 16 residues. The CDR3 sequence is CASSLSGARPAYEQYV. The DNA of the CDR3 is TGTGCCAGCAGCTTATCGGGGGCTAGACCAGCCTACGAGCAGTACGTC.

This clonotype has more than one count but fewer than ten. The V call is TRBV7-9, the J call TRBJ2-7; the match to TRBD2 covers 7 bases. Germline CDR1 and CDR2: SEHNR and FQNEAQ (reference sequence). The V gene end was trimmed by 7 bases and the J gene end by 4 bases; junction bases not matched to a gene: 10. The CDR3 is made up of 14 amino acids. The CDR3 nucleotides read TGTGCCAGCACTCCGGATGGGGGGGAGTACGAGCAGTACTTC. Translating it yields CASTPDGGEYEQYF.

The V call is TRBV27, the J call TRBJ2-1, with a tentative D call TRBD2 (5 bases). Trimming stripped 2 bases from V and 0 bases from J, with 11 bases between. CDR3 length equals 16 residues. Germline V gives CDR1 MNHEY, CDR2 SMNVEV (reference sequence). The CDR3 spells CASSLMRASSYNEQFF. The CDR3 region has the DNA TGTGCCAGCAGTTTAATGAGGGCCAGCTCCTACAATGAGCAGTTCTTC.

This sequence joins TRBV6-6 and TRBJ2-7; D unclear. The V end lost 4 bases, the J end lost 0 bases, and 22 bases lay between the germline ends. The V gene's germline CDR1 is MNHNY and CDR2 SVGAGI (reference sequence). This CDR3 is built from 18 residues. The CDR3 protein is CASSSTLHDAALSYEQYV. The CDR3 nucleotides are TGTGCCAGCAGTTCAACGCTCCATGACGCGGCCCTCTCCTACGAGCAGTACGTC.

This clonotype came up many times. The chain combines TRBV28 with TRBJ2-5; the match to TRBD1 covers 8 bases. Germline V gives CDR1 MDHEN, CDR2 SYDVKM. The CDR3 length is 14 residues. The ends lost 4 bases at V and 5 bases at J; junction bases unmatched: 6. CDR3 sequence (DNA): TGTGCCAGCAGTTCCCAGGGGGCCTGGGAGACCCAGTACTTC. Its protein is CASSSQGAWETQYF.

J is TRBJ2-2 and V is TRBV6-6; D possibly corresponds to TRBD1 (5 bases). The CDR3 has 15 residues. The V and J ends lost 1 base and 7 bases respectively, with 13 bases between them. The germline V gene encodes CDR1 MNHNY and CDR2 SVGAGI (reference sequence). The CDR3, as DNA: TGTGCCAGCAGTTACTGGCAGGGTACCGGCGGGGAGCTGTTTTTT. Protein product: CASSYWQGTGGELFF.

This clonotype was found many times. This chain links TRBV28 with TRBJ2-7; D possibly matches TRBD1 or TRBD2 (5 bases each). Trimming shortened V by 3 bases and J by 0 bases, and 12 bases separated the two germline ends. Germline V CDR1 and CDR2: MDHEN, SYDVKM. This CDR3 is built from 15 residues. The CDR3 bases are TGTGCCAGCAGTTTGGGCGGTGGGGGCTCCTACGAGCAGTACGTC. As protein: CASSLGGGGSYEQYV.

A few counts support this clonotype. The chain carries TRBV27 and TRBJ2-7; D not certain. CDR1 and CDR2 from the germline V gene are MNHEY and SMNVEV (reference sequence). The CDR3 sequence is 13 residues long. V was pared by 5 bases and J by 2 bases, with 10 bases between. The CDR3 nucleotides read TGTGCCAGCAGTCGCTCTGGGGCCTACGAGCAGTACTTC. Its translation is CASSRSGAYEQYF.

This clonotype was observed many times. The chain links TRBV12-5 to TRBJ2-2; D may be TRBD1 (6 bases). V shed 5 bases and J shed 3 bases, with 22 bases lying between them. The CDR3 covers 18 residues. Germline values: CDR1 LGHNT, CDR2 FRNRAP. In DNA form, the CDR3 reads TGTGCTAGTGGTGCACCTACAGGGAAGGTTGCCGACACCGGGGAGCTGTTTTTT. It translates to CASGAPTGKVADTGELFF.

This clonotype was counted between two and nine times. This chain connects TRBV29-1 to TRBJ1-2; D call uncertain. CDR3 length: 12 residues. Looked up from germline, CDR1 is SQVTM and CDR2 is ANQGSEA. V shed 3 bases and J shed 6 bases, with 11 bases lying between them. The CDR3 here is CSVDKGINGYTF. CDR3 in DNA: TGCAGCGTTGATAAGGGAATTAATGGCTACACCTTC.

Here the CDR3 DNA reads TGTGCCAGCGCACCCGGGGGGATTAGCGAGCAGTACTTC. It specifies CASAPGGISEQYF. The rearrangement links TRBV27 to TRBJ2-7, with 7 bases that match TRBD2. Unmatched junction bases numbered 10, after V lost 8 bases and J lost 6 bases. CDR1 and CDR2 (germline): MNHEY, SMNVEV (reference sequence). The CDR3 sequence is 13 residues long.

The J gene is TRBJ1-1, the V gene TRBV12-5, with D unresolved. The V gene lost 4 bases and the J gene lost 2 bases, with 20 bases spanning the gap. The CDR3 extends over 17 amino acids. Germline V gives CDR1 LGHNT, CDR2 FRNRAP. The CDR3 DNA follows: TGTGCTAGTGGTTCCCCGCTTGGGGTAGTACCTAACACTGAAGCTTTCTTT. Its protein product is CASGSPLGVVPNTEAFF.

At least ten counts were recorded for this clonotype. The chain links TRBV27 to TRBJ2-7, with 7 nucleotides matching TRBD2. This CDR3 has 15 residues. Germline loops: CDR1 MNHEY, CDR2 SMNVEV (reference sequence). V shed 4 bases and J 0 bases; nucleotides not matched to a gene: 6. The CDR3 sequence is CASSSAGRSSYEQYV. The CDR3 DNA reads as TGTGCCAGCAGTTCAGCGGGGAGGAGCTCCTACGAGCAGTACGTC.

This clonotype was detected a few times. The chain employs TRBV7-6 and TRBJ2-2; a possible D gene is TRBD1 (6 bases). Germline lookup yields CDR1 SGHVS and CDR2 FNYEAQ. The CDR3 runs 16 residues. The V end was cut by 5 bases, the J end by 0 bases, with 13 bases between. The CDR3 loop reads CASSPGARPNTGELFF. The CDR3, as DNA: TGTGCCAGCAGCCCAGGGGCGCGGCCGAACACCGGGGAGCTGTTTTTT.

This clonotype has at least ten counts. The chain is built from TRBV6-5 and TRBJ1-4; 8 bases match TRBD1. This CDR3 region has 16 residues. Germline CDR1 MNHEY, CDR2 SVGAGI. J was trimmed by 5 bases and V by 1 base; bases with no gene match: 6. The chain's CDR3 is CASSYLGQGGNEKLFF. The CDR3 DNA reads as TGTGCCAGCAGTTACTTAGGACAGGGCGGGAATGAAAAACTGTTTTTT.

The J gene is TRBJ2-3, the V gene TRBV28, with D maybe TRBD2 (5 bases). This CDR3 is 14 amino acids long. Germline assignment: CDR1 MDHEN and CDR2 SYDVKM. V shed 3 bases and J shed 5 bases, with 12 bases lying between them. The CDR3 coding sequence is TGTGCCAGCAGTTTGGACTCCATCATAGATACGCAGTATTTT. It yields the protein CASSLDSIIDTQYF.

In its sample, this clonotype was seen many times. The rearrangement uses TRBV7-6 and TRBJ2-7; 10 bases fit TRBD2. In germline, CDR1 is SGHVS, CDR2 FNYEAQ. The CDR3 has 14 amino acids. The trim removed 5 bases at V and 1 base at J, leaving 2 bases unmatched. The CDR3 sequence: CASSLSGGSYEQYF. The CDR3 region has the DNA TGTGCCAGCAGCCTTAGCGGGGGGTCCTACGAGCAGTACTTC.

This clonotype was recorded many times. The J gene is TRBJ2-5, the V gene TRBV28; 7 nucleotides match TRBD2. V was clipped by 5 bases and J by 3 bases; unmatched bases: 9. The length of the CDR3 is 15 residues. Germline CDR1 reads MDHEN; CDR2 reads SYDVKM. The CDR3 DNA sequence: TGTGCCAGCAGTCGGGTGACTAGCCGGGAAGAGACCCAGTACTTC. Its translation is CASSRVTSREETQYF.

This clonotype has a count of ten or more. This sequence joins TRBV28 and TRBJ2-7, with D perhaps TRBD2 (6 bases). Germline-derived CDR1 and CDR2 are MDHEN and SYDVKM. This CDR3 has 14 amino acids. The DNA of the CDR3 is TGTGCCAGCAGTTCGGGACTGGTCAGGCTGGAGACCGACGTC. It encodes CASSSGLVRLETDV.

This clonotype was seen ten or more times. The chain uses TRBV12-3 or TRBV12-4 and TRBJ1-5, with TRBD1 as a possible D gene (5 bases). V was trimmed by 0 bases and J by 7 bases, leaving 22 bases between them. The CDR3 is 18 residues long. CDR3 loop: CASSLAPWGGEGNQPQHF. CDR3 bases: TGTGCCAGCAGTTTAGCCCCTTGGGGAGGGGAGGGAAACCAGCCCCAGCATTTT.

This clonotype was found a few times. This sequence joins TRBV28 and TRBJ1-6, with 7 bases fitting TRBD1. Per the germline V gene, CDR1 is MDHEN and CDR2 is SYDVKM. This CDR3 is 16 amino acids long. Unmatched junction bases numbered 6, after V lost 3 bases and J lost 4 bases. This chain's CDR3 is CASSLTGLGYNSPLHF. CDR3 DNA sequence: TGTGCCAGCAGTTTGACAGGGCTAGGTTATAATTCACCCCTCCACTTT.

This clonotype was found many times. This chain joins TRBV7-2 and TRBJ2-5; D gene uncertain. V was trimmed by 2 bases and J by 0 bases, leaving 7 bases between them. Germline CDR1 and CDR2: SGHTA and FQGNSA. The CDR3 has 14 residues. DNA of the CDR3: TGTGCCAGCAGCTTACCTCAGCACCAAGAGACCCAGTACTTC. Translating it yields CASSLPQHQETQYF.

A remark on this clonotype: A read error may explain this, as a much larger clone is one base away. The V and J genes are TRBV7-8 and TRBJ2-7; tentatively, D is TRBD1 or TRBD2 (6 bases each). The germline V gene encodes CDR1 SGHVS and CDR2 FQNEAQ. CDR3 length equals 14 residues. Trimming stripped 4 bases from V and 3 bases from J, with 13 bases between. The CDR3 region has the DNA TGTGCCAGCAGCTGGGGGGACACTTTCTACGAGCAGTACTTC. Protein sequence: CASSWGDTFYEQYF.